The clone carrying this T cell receptor beta chain was detected only a few times. Its specificity is unknown. The data originate from a study of T cell repertoires in cytomegalovirus infection. Deletions cut 4 bases from V and 6 bases from J, with 13 bases between. Germline V CDR1 and CDR2: SGHAT, FQNNGV. The CDR3 is made up of 13 amino acids. TCRdb re-derived calls from the reads in MiXCR, one entry per CDR3 protein. The table shows roughly 78,000 distinct CDR3 sequences, with 35% to 45% occurring only once. This receptor was obtained from a human donor in good health (CMV status not recorded). Some clones in this sample may be carry-over from other donors' samples. The V gene is TRBV11-2, the J gene TRBJ2-7; D possibly corresponds to TRBD1 (6 bases). The material sequenced was CD8+ T cells from cultured PBMCs, taken from culture after CMV antigen stimulation. This CDR3 is CASSYGTPGEQYF. In DNA form, the CDR3 reads TGTGCCAGCAGCTACGGGACACCGGGCGAGCAGTACTTC.